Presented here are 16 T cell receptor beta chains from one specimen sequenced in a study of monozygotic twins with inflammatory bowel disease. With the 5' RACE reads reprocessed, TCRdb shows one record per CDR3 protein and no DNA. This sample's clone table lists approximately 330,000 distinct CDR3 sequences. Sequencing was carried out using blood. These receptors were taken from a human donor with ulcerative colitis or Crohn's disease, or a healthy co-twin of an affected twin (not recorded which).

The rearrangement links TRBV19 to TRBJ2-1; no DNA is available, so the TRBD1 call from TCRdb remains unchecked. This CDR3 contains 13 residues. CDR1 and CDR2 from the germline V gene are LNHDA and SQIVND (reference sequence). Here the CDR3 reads CASSTNGGNEQFF. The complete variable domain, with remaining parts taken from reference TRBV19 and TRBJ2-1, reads DGGITQSPKYLFRKEGQNVTLSCEQNLNHDAMYWYRQDPGQGLRLIYYSQIVNDFQKGDIAEGYSVSREKKESFPLTVTSAQKNPTAFYLCASSTNGGNEQFFGPGTRLTVL.

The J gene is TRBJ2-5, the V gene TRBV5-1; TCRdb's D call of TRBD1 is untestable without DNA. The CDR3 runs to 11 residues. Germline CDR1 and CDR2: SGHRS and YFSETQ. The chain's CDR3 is CASLQGETQYF.

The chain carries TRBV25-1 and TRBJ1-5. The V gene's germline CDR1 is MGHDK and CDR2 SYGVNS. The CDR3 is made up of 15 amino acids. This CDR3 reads CASSAGQREDQPQHF.

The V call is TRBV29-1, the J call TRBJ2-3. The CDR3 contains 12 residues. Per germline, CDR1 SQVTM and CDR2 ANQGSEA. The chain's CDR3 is CSVAGRADTQYF.

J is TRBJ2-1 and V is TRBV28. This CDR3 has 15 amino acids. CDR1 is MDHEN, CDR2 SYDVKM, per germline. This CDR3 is CASASTGSSYNEQFF.

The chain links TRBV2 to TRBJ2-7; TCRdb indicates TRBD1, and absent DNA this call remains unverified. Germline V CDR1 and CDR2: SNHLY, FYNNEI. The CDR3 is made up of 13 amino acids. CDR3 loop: CASGGQGFREQYF.

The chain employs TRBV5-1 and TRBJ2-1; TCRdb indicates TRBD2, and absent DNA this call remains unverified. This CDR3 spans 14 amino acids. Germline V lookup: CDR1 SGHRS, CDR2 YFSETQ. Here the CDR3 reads CASSIGTSGAEQFF.

The CDR3: CASHSRGGNTEAFF. The chain joins TRBV6-6 to TRBJ1-1; lacking DNA, the TRBD1 call made by TCRdb goes unchecked. The CDR3 sequence is 14 residues long. The germline CDR1 and CDR2 sequences are MNHNY and SVGAGI (reference sequence).

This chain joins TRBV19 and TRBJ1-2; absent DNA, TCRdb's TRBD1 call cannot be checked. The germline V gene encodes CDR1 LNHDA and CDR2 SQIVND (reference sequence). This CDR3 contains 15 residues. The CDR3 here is CASSNTGLSPYGYTF.

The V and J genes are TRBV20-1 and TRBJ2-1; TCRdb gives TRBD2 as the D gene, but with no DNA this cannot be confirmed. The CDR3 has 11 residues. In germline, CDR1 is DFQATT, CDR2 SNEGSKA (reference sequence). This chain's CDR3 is CSAWTVNEQFF.

CDR3 in amino acids: CASSSDRGYEQYF. The gene calls are TRBV5-1 and TRBJ2-7; the D call from TCRdb, TRBD1, cannot be confirmed without DNA. Looked up from germline, CDR1 is SGHRS and CDR2 is YFSETQ. The CDR3 extends over 13 amino acids. Based on the CDR3 plus reference TRBV5-1 and TRBJ2-7, the full variable domain is KAGVTQTPRYLIKTRGQQVTLSCSPISGHRSVSWYQQTPGQGLQFLFEYFSETQRNKGNFPGRFSGRQFSNSRSEMNVSTLELGDSALYLCASSSDRGYEQYFGPGTRLTVT.

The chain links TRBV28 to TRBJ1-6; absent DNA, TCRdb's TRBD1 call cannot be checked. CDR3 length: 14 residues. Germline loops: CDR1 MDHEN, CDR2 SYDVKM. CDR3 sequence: CASSRGDIDSPLHF.

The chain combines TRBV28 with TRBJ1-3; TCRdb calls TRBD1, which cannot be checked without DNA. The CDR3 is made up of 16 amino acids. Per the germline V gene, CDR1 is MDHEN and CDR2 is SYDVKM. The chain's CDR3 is CASTPGAARSGNTIYF.

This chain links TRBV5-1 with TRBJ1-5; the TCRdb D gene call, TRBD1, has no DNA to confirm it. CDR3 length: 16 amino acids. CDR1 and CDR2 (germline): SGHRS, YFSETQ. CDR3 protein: CASSPGTARSNQPQHF. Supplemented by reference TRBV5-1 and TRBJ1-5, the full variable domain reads KAGVTQTPRYLIKTRGQQVTLSCSPISGHRSVSWYQQTPGQGLQFLFEYFSETQRNKGNFPGRFSGRQFSNSRSEMNVSTLELGDSALYLCASSPGTARSNQPQHFGDGTRLSIL.

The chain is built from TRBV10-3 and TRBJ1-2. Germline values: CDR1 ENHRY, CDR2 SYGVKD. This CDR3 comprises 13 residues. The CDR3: CVISTAADYGYTF.

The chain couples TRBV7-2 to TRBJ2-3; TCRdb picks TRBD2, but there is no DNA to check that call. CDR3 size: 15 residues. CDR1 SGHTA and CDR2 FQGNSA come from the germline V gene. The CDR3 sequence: CASSLETSGGYTQYF.